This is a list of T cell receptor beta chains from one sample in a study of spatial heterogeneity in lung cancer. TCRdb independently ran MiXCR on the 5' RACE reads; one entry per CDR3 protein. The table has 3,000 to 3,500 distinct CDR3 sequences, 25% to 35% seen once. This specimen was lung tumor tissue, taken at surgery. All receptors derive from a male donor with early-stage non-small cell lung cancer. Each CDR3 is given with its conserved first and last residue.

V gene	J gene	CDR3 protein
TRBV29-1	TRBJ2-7	CSVDLGPGYEQYF
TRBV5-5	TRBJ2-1	CASSSRGVFSGRGDNEQFF
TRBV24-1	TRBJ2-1	CATADGSRSQYNEQFF
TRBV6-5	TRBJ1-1	CASSPRQVGAEAFF
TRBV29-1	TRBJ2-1	CSASGSAHEQFF
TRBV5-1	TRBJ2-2	CASSPSPNTGELFF
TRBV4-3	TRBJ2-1	CASSLSGGAHNEQFF
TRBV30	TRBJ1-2	CAWSGKGQGINGYTF
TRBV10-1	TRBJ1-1	CASSESGTEAFF
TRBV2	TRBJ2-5	CASSETETQYF